The 26 T cell receptor beta chains below come from one sample, sequenced in a study of shared clonotypes between healthy human individuals (dated by TCRdb to 2019 to 2021). Library generation was performed with the immunoSEQ multiplex PCR assay. The table was pulled from immuneACCESS by TCRdb, which kept in-frame rearrangements only. Such tables lose some clones; where checked, under half of the loss comes from unresolved V genes, and the rest has no known cause. The sample table lists roughly 2,000,000 clones, around 93% of them with a count of one. The top ten clonotypes cover more than 1.5% of the sample. CD8 naive samples were obtained by positive selection for CCR7 among CD45RO-negative cells, yielding a CD45RA+CCR7+ population from which TemRA cells were excluded. The sequencing sample was made of naive CD8+ T cells from PBMCs. The cell subset or site tag for this specimen amounts to: CD45RA+CCR7+. All receptors derive from a man in his late teens or twenties in good health. Some clones in this sample may be carry-over from other donors' samples.

The chain employs TRBV9 and TRBJ1-4, with no clear D. This CDR3 spans 15 amino acids. V was pared by 0 bases and J by 3 bases, with 9 bases between. Germline assignment: CDR1 SGDLS and CDR2 YYNGEE. DNA for the CDR3: TGTGCCAGCAGCGTAGGTCAGGTAGCTAATGAAAAACTGTTTTTT. Translating it yields CASSVGQVANEKLFF.

The gene calls are TRBV11-2 and TRBJ2-2, with 9 nucleotides matching TRBD2. The CDR3 is made up of 18 amino acids. Losses at the gene ends were 5 bases for V and 1 base for J; bases not matched to a gene: 11. CDR1 is SGHAT, CDR2 FQNNGV, per germline. The CDR3 DNA reads as TGTGCCAGCAGCCTTGATAGCGGGAGAGGCAGGAACACCGGGGAGCTGTTTTTT. Translation: CASSLDSGRGRNTGELFF.

V and J are TRBV11-2 and TRBJ2-7, with D uncertain. The CDR3 is 14 residues long. Trimming removed 0 bases at V and 0 bases at J, with 6 bases between. Germline V lookup: CDR1 SGHAT, CDR2 FQNNGV. The CDR3 coding sequence is TGTGCCAGCAGCTTAGATGTACTCTCCTACGAGCAGTACTTC. Translating it yields CASSLDVLSYEQYF.

This chain connects TRBV5-4 to TRBJ2-1, with D possibly called TRBD1 or TRBD2 (6 bases each). Trimming removed 3 bases at V and 6 bases at J, with 13 bases between. Germline V CDR1 and CDR2: SGHNT, YYREEE (reference sequence). The CDR3 is 14 residues long. The CDR3 sequence is CASSWRGASNEQFF. The DNA for the CDR3 is TGTGCCAGCAGCTGGAGGGGGGCGTCCAATGAGCAGTTCTTC.

The chain joins TRBV28 to TRBJ1-1; D remains ambiguous. Germline assignment: CDR1 MDHEN and CDR2 SYDVKM. CDR3 length: 13 amino acids. V was pared by 3 bases and J by 8 bases, with 13 bases between. This chain's CDR3 is CASSFGESLEAFF. The CDR3, as DNA: TGTGCCAGCAGTTTTGGAGAATCCTTAGAAGCTTTCTTT.

This chain connects TRBV27 to TRBJ2-7; 7 nucleotides line up with TRBD1. CDR3 length: 14 amino acids. V lost 7 bases and J lost 3; bases outside the gene matches: 9. The germline CDR1 and CDR2 sequences are MNHEY and SMNVEV (reference sequence). DNA for the CDR3: TGTGCCAGCAATATCAGACAGGGTGGCTACGAGCAGTACTTC. It is translated as CASNIRQGGYEQYF.

This clone was seen just once. The chain is built from TRBV6-1 and TRBJ1-5, with a weak D call TRBD1 (5 bases). The V and J ends lost 2 bases and 16 bases respectively, with 18 bases between them. CDR3 length: 13 residues. CDR1 and CDR2 (germline): MNHNS, SASEGT. CDR3: CASSEWGGPYSHF. The CDR3 region has the DNA TGTGCCAGCAGTGAATGGGGGGGACCTTATTCCCATTTT.

This clone was found once. The genes are TRBV4-1 and TRBJ2-3; D is perhaps TRBD2 (6 bases). This CDR3 has 14 residues. Germline V gene lookup returns CDR1 MGHRA and CDR2 YSYEKL. The V gene lost 4 bases and the J gene lost 8 bases, with 16 bases spanning the gap. CDR3 nucleotides: TGCGCCAGCAGCCGGTCTAGCGACCCGGGTACGCAGTATTTT. Translation gives CASSRSSDPGTQYF.

The chain links TRBV4-1 to TRBJ2-1, with TRBD2 identical over 9 bases. The V and J ends lost 2 bases and 3 bases, in that order; junction bases with no gene match: 2. The germline V gene encodes CDR1 MGHRA and CDR2 YSYEKL. This CDR3 contains 15 residues. Here the CDR3 DNA reads TGCGCCAGCAGCCAATTAGCGGGAGACTACAATGAGCAGTTCTTC. This sequence encodes CASSQLAGDYNEQFF.

V usage is TRBV27 and J usage is TRBJ2-7; 9 nucleotides match TRBD1. The trim removed 2 bases at V and 0 bases at J, leaving 5 bases unmatched. The CDR3 extends over 16 amino acids. The V gene's germline CDR1 is MNHEY and CDR2 SMNVEV (reference sequence). DNA of the CDR3: TGTGCCAGCAGTTTAATCTCGGGACAGGGCTCCTACGAGCAGTACTTC. Its protein product is CASSLISGQGSYEQYF.

The gene calls are TRBV7-2 and TRBJ2-7, with D perhaps given as TRBD1 or TRBD2 (5 bases each). The V gene's germline CDR1 is SGHTA and CDR2 FQGNSA. The CDR3 length is 13 residues. With 4 bases removed from V and 4 bases from J, the gap between germline ends came to 11 bases. As DNA, the CDR3 is TGTGCCAGCAGCTCACCGGGGCTTTACGAGCAGTACTTC. Amino acids: CASSSPGLYEQYF.

This chain links TRBV6-1 with TRBJ2-7; the D gene is possibly TRBD2 (6 bases). V was pared by 2 bases and J by 0 bases, with 14 bases between. The CDR3 spans 16 residues. Germline V gene data show CDR1 as MNHNS and CDR2 as SASEGT. The CDR3 nucleotides are TGTGCCAGCAGTGAATGGCGGGATCCCAACTCCTACGAGCAGTACTTC. Its translation: CASSEWRDPNSYEQYF.

This chain links TRBV7-9 with TRBJ2-7; 8 bases are a match to TRBD2. Germline V lookup: CDR1 SEHNR, CDR2 FQNEAQ (reference sequence). CDR3 length: 18 amino acids. V gave up 3 bases and J gave up 5 bases; unmatched junction bases: 18. The CDR3 sequence is CASSFLLAAPAPTDEQYF. The CDR3 DNA is TGTGCCAGCAGCTTCCTACTAGCGGCCCCCGCCCCTACCGACGAGCAGTACTTC.

The chain joins TRBV10-1 to TRBJ2-7; D may match TRBD1 or TRBD2 (5 bases each). The germline V gene encodes CDR1 WNHNN and CDR2 SYGVQD (reference sequence). CDR3 length: 13 amino acids. V dropped 2 bases and J dropped 9 bases, with 14 bases sitting between them. CDR3 sequence: CASSEGIGARQYF. The CDR3 DNA reads TGCGCCAGCAGTGAGGGGATCGGGGCGAGGCAGTACTTC.

The J gene is TRBJ1-6, the V gene TRBV27; 7 bases line up with TRBD1. There are 16 residues in the CDR3. Trimming removed 2 bases from V and 8 bases from J; junction bases left unmatched: 9. In germline, CDR1 is MNHEY, CDR2 SMNVEV (reference sequence). The DNA of the CDR3 is TGTGCCAGCAGTTTAGGGGTGGTAGGGGGCGATTCACCCCTCCACTTT. It specifies CASSLGVVGGDSPLHF.

This clone has only one observation. The chain combines TRBV30 with TRBJ2-7; D is unclear. Germline V gene data show CDR1 as GTSNPN and CDR2 as SVGIG (reference sequence). Trimming took off 1 base at V and 3 bases at J, with 7 bases between the two ends. The CDR3 runs 12 residues. In DNA, the CDR3 is TGTGCCTGGAGTGGGCAGTACTACGAGCAGTACTTC. It is translated as CAWSGQYYEQYF.

The CDR3, as DNA: TGTGCCAGCAGTTTCCTCGGGACTAGCGAGCACACCGGGGAGCTGTTTTTT. Its translation: CASSFLGTSEHTGELFF. The chain recombines TRBV27 with TRBJ2-2; TRBD2 matches at 10 bases. Trimming at V came to 3 bases and at J to 3 bases, leaving 7 bases not matched to a gene. The germline CDR1 and CDR2 sequences are MNHEY and SMNVEV (reference sequence). This CDR3 has 17 residues.

The J gene is TRBJ1-1, the V gene TRBV4-3, with a tentative D call TRBD1 (6 bases). The CDR3 spans 15 residues. V was cut by 0 bases and J by 7 bases, with 15 bases left in between. Germline V lookup: CDR1 LGHNA, CDR2 YSLEER. The CDR3 here is CASSQDRRGGGEAFF. DNA for the CDR3: TGCGCCAGCAGCCAAGATCGCAGGGGCGGGGGTGAAGCTTTCTTT.

This clone was seen once. CDR3 DNA: TGTGCCAGTAGTATAGGGGGGAAGCGAAATCAGCCCCAGCATTTT. This sequence encodes CASSIGGKRNQPQHF. The chain combines TRBV19 with TRBJ1-5; a possible D gene is TRBD1 (5 bases). V lost 1 base and J 4 bases, leaving 11 bases between the germline ends. CDR1 and CDR2 (germline): LNHDA, SQIVND (reference sequence). The CDR3 covers 15 residues.

The count of this clone is one. This chain uses TRBV10-2 with TRBJ2-2, with 8 bases fitting TRBD1. This CDR3 has 13 residues. CDR1 WSHSY and CDR2 SAAADI come from the germline V gene. V lost 6 bases, J lost 4 bases, and 1 base stayed unmatched. The CDR3 DNA is TGCGCCAGCAGACAGGGGGGCACCGGGGAGCTGTTTTTT. Translating gives CASRQGGTGELFF.

This sequence joins TRBV2 and TRBJ2-1, with 11 bases identical to TRBD2. The CDR3 length is 16 residues. V dropped 6 bases and J dropped 2; count of bases not matched to a gene: 6. CDR1 and CDR2 (germline): SNHLY, FYNNEI. In DNA form, the CDR3 reads TGTGCCAGCAGCGAGGGACTAGCGGAGGCCTACAATGAGCAGTTCTTC. Translation gives CASSEGLAEAYNEQFF.

The chain is built from TRBV6-6 and TRBJ1-2; D unclear. The germline gives CDR1 MNHNY, CDR2 SVGAGI (reference sequence). With 6 bases removed from V and 2 bases from J, the gap between germline ends came to 7 bases. CDR3 size: 12 residues. CDR3 DNA: TGTGCCAGCAGGTTTATGAACTATGGCTACACCTTC. This encodes CASRFMNYGYTF.

The chain is built from TRBV6-1 and TRBJ1-3, with D hard to call. Germline CDR1 reads MNHNS; CDR2 reads SASEGT. Deletions cut 2 bases from V and 0 bases from J, with 5 bases between. CDR3 size: 14 residues. The CDR3 DNA is TGTGCCAGCAGTGAATACGGCTCTGGAAACACCATATATTTT. Amino acid sequence: CASSEYGSGNTIYF.

The rearrangement uses TRBV7-6 and TRBJ2-1, with D perhaps TRBD2 (6 bases). The V gene's germline CDR1 is SGHVS and CDR2 FNYEAQ. The CDR3 contains 13 residues. Trimming removed 3 bases at V and 8 bases at J, with 11 bases between. CDR3 in DNA: TGTGCCAGCAGCTTTCGGGAGAAGGATGAGCAGTTCTTC. Translated, it gives CASSFREKDEQFF.

This clone occurred once. The CDR3 DNA is TGTGCCAGTAGTATAGATTACCGGCAACACACTGAAGCTTTCTTT. Protein sequence: CASSIDYRQHTEAFF. The rearrangement links TRBV19 to TRBJ1-1; D is uncertain. CDR3 length: 15 residues. Germline V gene data show CDR1 as LNHDA and CDR2 as SQIVND (reference sequence). V lost 0 bases and J 3 bases, leaving 11 bases between the germline ends.

The genes are TRBV7-8 and TRBJ1-2, with D perhaps TRBD1 (6 bases). This CDR3 has 15 residues. V gave up 5 bases and J gave up 0 bases, with 13 bases separating them. Germline V gene lookup returns CDR1 SGHVS and CDR2 FQNEAQ. CDR3 nucleotide sequence: TGTGCCAGCAGCCCGCGGGACACTGCTAACTATGGCTACACCTTC. This gives the protein CASSPRDTANYGYTF.